This is a list of T cell receptor beta chains from one sample in a study of identical twins. TCRdb fed the 5' RACE reads into MiXCR, producing one record per CDR3 protein. The table records 500,000 to 600,000 distinct CDR3 sequences, approximately 22% of them present only once. The sample also formed part of further work on T cells expressing NK-cell markers.

The sequencing input was CD4+ T cells sorted from blood. The receptors here all came from a woman younger than 30 in good health. CDR3s include the opening cysteine and the closing phenylalanine or tryptophan. D genes are given only for firm matches. Clone size is not always given. Where it is, it says once, few, many or a class for expanded clones.

D: .
J: TRBJ2-2
size: .
V: TRBV4-3
CDR3: CASRVGLTHTGELFF
DNA: TGCGCCAGCAGGGTTGGACTAACCCACACCGGGGAGCTGTTTTTT

D: .
J: TRBJ2-3
size: .
V: TRBV5-1
CDR3: CASRKSPNGDTQYF
DNA: TGCGCCAGCAGGAAATCGCCTAACGGGGATACGCAGTATTTT

D: .
J: TRBJ2-5
size: .
V: TRBV6-2/TRBV6-3
CDR3: CASSYSGTPEETQYF
DNA: TGTGCCAGCAGTTACTCGGGGACTCCCGAGGAGACCCAGTACTTC

D: TRBD1
J: TRBJ1-2
size: few
V: TRBV12-3/TRBV12-4
CDR3: CASSPWDSYGYTF
DNA: TGTGCCAGCAGTCCCTGGGACAGTTATGGCTACACCTTC

D: TRBD2
J: TRBJ2-1
size: few
V: TRBV9
CDR3: CASSASGRGFYEQFF
DNA: TGTGCCAGCAGCGCTAGCGGGAGGGGTTTTTATGAGCAGTTCTTC

D: TRBD2
J: TRBJ2-5
size: few
V: TRBV6-1
CDR3: CASRRTSGSGAQYF
DNA: TGTGCCAGCAGGCGGACTAGCGGGAGTGGGGCCCAGTACTTC

D: TRBD2
J: TRBJ2-1
size: .
V: TRBV5-1
CDR3: CASSLEPSGGSSYNEQFF
DNA: TGCGCCAGCAGCTTGGAACCTAGCGGGGGAAGCTCCTACAATGAGCAGTTCTTC

D: TRBD1
J: TRBJ2-7
size: .
V: TRBV7-9
CDR3: CASSAQGARYEQYF
DNA: TGTGCCAGCAGCGCACAGGGGGCGAGGTACGAGCAGTACTTC

D: .
J: TRBJ1-1
size: .
V: TRBV20-1
CDR3: CSAQPGMNTEAFF
DNA: TGCAGTGCACAGCCAGGGATGAACACTGAAGCTTTCTTT

D: .
J: TRBJ2-7
size: .
V: TRBV15
CDR3: CATSRDRTVSYEQYF
DNA: TGTGCCACCAGCAGAGACAGGACGGTTTCCTACGAGCAGTACTTC

D: .
J: TRBJ2-7
size: .
V: TRBV7-9
CDR3: CASGSQISYEQYF
DNA: TGTGCCAGCGGTTCCCAGATATCCTACGAGCAGTACTTC

D: TRBD1
J: TRBJ1-5
size: few
V: TRBV10-1
CDR3: CASSEGTGFNQPQHF
DNA: TGCGCCAGCAGTGAGGGGACAGGGTTCAATCAGCCCCAGCATTTT

D: .
J: TRBJ2-2
size: .
V: TRBV20-1
CDR3: CSAPGASTGELFF
DNA: TGCAGTGCTCCAGGGGCGTCCACCGGGGAGCTGTTTTTT

D: .
J: TRBJ2-3
size: few
V: TRBV20-1
CDR3: CSARDRTPDTQYF
DNA: TGCAGTGCTAGAGATCGAACTCCAGATACGCAGTATTTT

D: TRBD2
J: TRBJ2-1
size: few
V: TRBV20-1
CDR3: CSATGGPSYNEQFF
DNA: TGCAGTGCTACGGGGGGACCCTCCTACAATGAGCAGTTCTTC

D: .
J: TRBJ1-1
size: .
V: TRBV12-3/TRBV12-4
CDR3: CASSWYRNTEAFF
DNA: TGTGCCAGCAGTTGGTATCGCAACACTGAAGCTTTCTTT

D: .
J: TRBJ1-3
size: .
V: TRBV15
CDR3: CATSTWTPGNTIYF
DNA: TGTGCCACCAGCACTTGGACTCCTGGAAACACCATATATTTT

D: TRBD1
J: TRBJ2-3
size: .
V: TRBV7-9
CDR3: CASSLPGQGSDTQYF
DNA: TGTGCCAGCAGCTTACCGGGACAGGGTTCAGATACGCAGTATTTT

D: TRBD2
J: TRBJ2-7
size: .
V: TRBV20-1
CDR3: CSAITSGNYEQYF
DNA: TGCAGTGCCATTACTAGCGGGAACTACGAGCAGTACTTC

D: TRBD2
J: TRBJ2-2
size: few
V: TRBV5-6
CDR3: CASSRTLSGVAGSGELFF
DNA: TGTGCCAGCAGCCGAACCCTCTCAGGGGTAGCGGGGTCCGGGGAGCTGTTTTTT

D: .
J: TRBJ1-2
size: few
V: TRBV25-1
CDR3: CASSGRQAYGYTF
DNA: TGTGCCAGCAGTGGAAGACAGGCTTATGGCTACACCTTC

D: .
J: TRBJ1-2
size: few
V: TRBV18
CDR3: CASSPAGTNYGYTF
DNA: TGTGCCAGCTCACCCGCCGGGACAAACTATGGCTACACCTTC

D: TRBD2
J: TRBJ2-3
size: .
V: TRBV10-1
CDR3: CASSSGTRADTQYF
DNA: TGCGCCAGCAGCTCCGGGACTAGAGCCGATACGCAGTATTTT

D: .
J: TRBJ2-4
size: .
V: TRBV18
CDR3: CASSPPSLMGIQYF
DNA: TGTGCCAGCTCACCACCCTCCCTCATGGGCATTCAGTACTTC

D: TRBD2
J: TRBJ2-7
size: .
V: TRBV6-2/TRBV6-3
CDR3: CASSYSAGDHSYEQYF
DNA: TGTGCCAGCAGTTACTCAGCGGGAGATCACTCCTACGAGCAGTACTTC

D: TRBD1
J: TRBJ1-1
size: .
V: TRBV5-1
CDR3: CASSLGTGGGEAFF
DNA: TGCGCCAGCAGCCTGGGGACAGGTGGTGGTGAAGCTTTCTTT

D: .
J: TRBJ2-7
size: .
V: TRBV6-1
CDR3: CASSEASARSYEQYF
DNA: TGTGCCAGCAGTGAAGCCAGCGCACGCTCCTACGAGCAGTACTTC

D: .
J: TRBJ2-5
size: .
V: TRBV29-1
CDR3: CSIGTYQETQYF
DNA: TGCAGCATTGGGACTTACCAAGAGACCCAGTACTTC

D: .
J: TRBJ2-7
size: few
V: TRBV5-8
CDR3: CASSLIRGASYEQYF
DNA: TGTGCCAGCAGCTTGATCAGGGGGGCCTCCTACGAGCAGTACTTC

D: TRBD1
J: TRBJ1-1
size: .
V: TRBV2
CDR3: CASAGGTNTEAFF
DNA: TGTGCCAGCGCAGGGGGCACGAACACTGAAGCTTTCTTT

D: .
J: TRBJ2-1
size: .
V: TRBV3-1
CDR3: CASSPLQANEQFF
DNA: TGTGCCAGCAGCCCCCTTCAAGCGAATGAGCAGTTCTTC

D: .
J: TRBJ1-5
size: few
V: TRBV10-1
CDR3: CASSGYRLHQPQHF
DNA: TGCGCCAGCAGTGGGTACAGGCTCCATCAGCCCCAGCATTTT

D: .
J: TRBJ2-6
size: .
V: TRBV12-3/TRBV12-4
CDR3: CASSSRDWANVLTF
DNA: TGTGCCAGCAGTTCCAGGGATTGGGCCAACGTCCTGACTTTC

D: .
J: TRBJ1-2
size: .
V: TRBV12-3/TRBV12-4
CDR3: CASSQMGGYTF
DNA: TGTGCCAGCAGTCAAATGGGAGGCTACACCTTC

D: TRBD2
J: TRBJ2-7
size: .
V: TRBV2
CDR3: CATRYGGTYGEQYF
DNA: TGTGCCACCCGCTACGGGGGGACTTACGGCGAGCAGTACTTC